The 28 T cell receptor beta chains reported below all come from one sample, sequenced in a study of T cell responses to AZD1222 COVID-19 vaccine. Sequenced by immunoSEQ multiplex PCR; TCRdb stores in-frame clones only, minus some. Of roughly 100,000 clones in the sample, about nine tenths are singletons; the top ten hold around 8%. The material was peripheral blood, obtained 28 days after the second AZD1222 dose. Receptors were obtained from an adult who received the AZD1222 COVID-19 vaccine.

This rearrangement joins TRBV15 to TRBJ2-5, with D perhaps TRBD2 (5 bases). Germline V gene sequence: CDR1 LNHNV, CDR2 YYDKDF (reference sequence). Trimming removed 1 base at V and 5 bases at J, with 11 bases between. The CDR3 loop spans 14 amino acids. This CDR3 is CATSRVEVGETQYF. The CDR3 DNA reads TGTGCCACCAGCAGAGTGGAGGTTGGGGAGACCCAGTACTTC.

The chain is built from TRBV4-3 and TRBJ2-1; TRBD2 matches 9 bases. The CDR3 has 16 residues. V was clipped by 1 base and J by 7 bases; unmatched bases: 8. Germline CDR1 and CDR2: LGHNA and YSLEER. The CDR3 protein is CASSQGPLAGPNEQFF. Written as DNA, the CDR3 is TGCGCCAGCAGCCAAGGCCCCCTAGCGGGGCCTAATGAGCAGTTCTTC.

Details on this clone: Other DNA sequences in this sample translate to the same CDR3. Here the CDR3 DNA reads TGTGCCAGCAGCCTTGGGGCTGAAGCTTTCTTT. This codes for CASSLGAEAFF. The J gene is TRBJ1-1, the V gene TRBV5-6, with D uncertain. CDR1 is SGHDT and CDR2 is YYEEEE in the germline V gene. The germline V and J ends were trimmed by 4 bases and 6 bases, with 7 bases remaining between them. CDR3 length equals 11 residues.

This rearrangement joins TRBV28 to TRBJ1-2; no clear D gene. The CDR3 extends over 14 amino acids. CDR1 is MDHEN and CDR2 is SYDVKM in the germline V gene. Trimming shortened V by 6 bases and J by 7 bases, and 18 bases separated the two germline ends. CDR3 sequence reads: CASSPSVQAGGYTF. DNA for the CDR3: TGTGCCAGCAGCCCCTCGGTGCAGGCGGGTGGCTACACCTTC.

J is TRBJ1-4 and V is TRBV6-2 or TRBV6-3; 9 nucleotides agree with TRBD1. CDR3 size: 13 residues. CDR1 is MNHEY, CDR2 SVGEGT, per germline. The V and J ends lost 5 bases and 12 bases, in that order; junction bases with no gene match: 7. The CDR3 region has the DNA TGTGCCAGCAGTAACAGGGGGCAAAGTGAACTGTTTTTT. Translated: CASSNRGQSELFF.

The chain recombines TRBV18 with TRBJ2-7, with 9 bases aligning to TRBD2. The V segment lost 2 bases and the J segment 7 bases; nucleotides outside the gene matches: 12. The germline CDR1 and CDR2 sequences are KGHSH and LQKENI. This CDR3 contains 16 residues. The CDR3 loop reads CASSPASGGRSGEQYF. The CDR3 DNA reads TGTGCCAGCTCACCAGCGAGCGGGGGGCGTTCTGGAGAGCAGTACTTC.

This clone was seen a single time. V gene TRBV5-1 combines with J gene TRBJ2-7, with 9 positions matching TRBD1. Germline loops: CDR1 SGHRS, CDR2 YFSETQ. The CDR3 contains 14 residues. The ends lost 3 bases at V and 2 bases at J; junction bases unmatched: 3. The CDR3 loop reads CASSWGTGTYEQYF. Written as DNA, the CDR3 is TGCGCCAGCAGCTGGGGGACAGGGACCTACGAGCAGTACTTC. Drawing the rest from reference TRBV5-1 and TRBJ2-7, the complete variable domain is KAGVTQTPRYLIKTRGQQVTLSCSPISGHRSVSWYQQTPGQGLQFLFEYFSETQRNKGNFPGRFSGRQFSNSRSEMNVSTLELGDSALYLCASSWGTGTYEQYFGPGTRLTVT.

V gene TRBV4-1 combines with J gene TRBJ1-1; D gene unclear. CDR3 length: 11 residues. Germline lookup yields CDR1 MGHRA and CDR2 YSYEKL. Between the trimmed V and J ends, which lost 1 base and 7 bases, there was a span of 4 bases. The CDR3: CASSQGNEAFF. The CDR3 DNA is TGCGCCAGCAGCCAAGGAAATGAAGCTTTCTTT.

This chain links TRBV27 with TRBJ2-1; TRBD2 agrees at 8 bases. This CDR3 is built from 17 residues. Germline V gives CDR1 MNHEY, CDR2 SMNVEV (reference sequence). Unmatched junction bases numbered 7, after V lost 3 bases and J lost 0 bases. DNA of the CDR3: TGTGCCAGCAGTTTCTTCGGGGGGGCTACCTCCTACAATGAGCAGTTCTTC. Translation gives CASSFFGGATSYNEQFF.

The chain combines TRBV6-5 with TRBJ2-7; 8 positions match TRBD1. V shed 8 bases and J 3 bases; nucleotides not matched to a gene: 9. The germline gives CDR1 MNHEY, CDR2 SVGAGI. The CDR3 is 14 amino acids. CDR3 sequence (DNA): TGTGCCAGCTTACGGACAGGGTGGAACTACGAGCAGTACTTC. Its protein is CASLRTGWNYEQYF.

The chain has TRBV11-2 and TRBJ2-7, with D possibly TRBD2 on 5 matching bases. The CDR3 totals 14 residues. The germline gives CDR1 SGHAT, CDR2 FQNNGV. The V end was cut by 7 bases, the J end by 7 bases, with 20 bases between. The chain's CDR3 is CASNSERLVGEQYF. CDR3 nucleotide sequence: TGTGCCAGCAATTCGGAGCGGCTCGTGGGGGAGCAGTACTTC.

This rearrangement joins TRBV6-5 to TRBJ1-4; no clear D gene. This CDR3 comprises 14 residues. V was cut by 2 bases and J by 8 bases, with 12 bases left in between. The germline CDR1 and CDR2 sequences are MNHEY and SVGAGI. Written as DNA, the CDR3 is TGTGCCAGCAGTTACCTTCGCAGCCCCGAAAAACTGTTTTTT. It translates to CASSYLRSPEKLFF.

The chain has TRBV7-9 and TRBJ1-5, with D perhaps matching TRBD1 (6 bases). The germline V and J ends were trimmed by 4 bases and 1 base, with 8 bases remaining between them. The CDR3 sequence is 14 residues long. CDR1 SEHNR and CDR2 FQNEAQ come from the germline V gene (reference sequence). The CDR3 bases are TGTGCCAGCAGCTCAGGGGACAGCAATCAGCCCCAGCATTTT. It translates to CASSSGDSNQPQHF.

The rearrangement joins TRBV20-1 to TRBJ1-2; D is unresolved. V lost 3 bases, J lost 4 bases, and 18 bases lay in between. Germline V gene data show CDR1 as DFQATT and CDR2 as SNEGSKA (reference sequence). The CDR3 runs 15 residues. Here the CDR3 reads CSASPDKSLAYGYTF. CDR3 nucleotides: TGCAGTGCTAGTCCAGACAAATCCTTGGCCTATGGCTACACCTTC.

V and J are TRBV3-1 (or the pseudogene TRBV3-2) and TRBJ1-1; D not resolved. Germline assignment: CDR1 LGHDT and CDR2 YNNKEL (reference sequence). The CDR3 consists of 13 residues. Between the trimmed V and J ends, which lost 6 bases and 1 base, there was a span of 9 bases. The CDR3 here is CASRPTQNTEAFF. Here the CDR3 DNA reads TGTGCCAGCAGGCCTACACAGAACACTGAAGCTTTCTTT.

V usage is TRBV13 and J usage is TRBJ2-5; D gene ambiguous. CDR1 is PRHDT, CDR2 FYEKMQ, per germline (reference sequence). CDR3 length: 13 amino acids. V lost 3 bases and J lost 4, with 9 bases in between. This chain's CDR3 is CASSFTLTETQYF. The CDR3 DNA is TGTGCCAGCAGCTTTACTCTCACAGAGACCCAGTACTTC. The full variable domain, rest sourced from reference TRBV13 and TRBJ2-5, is AAGVIQSPRHLIKEKRETATLKCYPIPRHDTVYWYQQGPGQDPQFLISFYEKMQSDKGSIPDRFSAQQFSDYHSELNMSSLELGDSALYFCASSFTLTETQYFGPGTRLLVL.

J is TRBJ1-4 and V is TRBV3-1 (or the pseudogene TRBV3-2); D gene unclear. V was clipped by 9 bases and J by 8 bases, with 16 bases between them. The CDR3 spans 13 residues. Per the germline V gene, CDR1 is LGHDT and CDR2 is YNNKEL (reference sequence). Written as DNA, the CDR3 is TGTGCCAGTCTTGATAGATGGGGAGAAAAACTGTTTTTT. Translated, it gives CASLDRWGEKLFF.

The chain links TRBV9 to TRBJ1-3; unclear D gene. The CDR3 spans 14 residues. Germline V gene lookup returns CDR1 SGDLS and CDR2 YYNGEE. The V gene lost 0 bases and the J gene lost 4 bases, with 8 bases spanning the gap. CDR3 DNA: TGTGCCAGCAGCGTAGTCGGGGTCGGAAACACCATATATTTT. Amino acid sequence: CASSVVGVGNTIYF.

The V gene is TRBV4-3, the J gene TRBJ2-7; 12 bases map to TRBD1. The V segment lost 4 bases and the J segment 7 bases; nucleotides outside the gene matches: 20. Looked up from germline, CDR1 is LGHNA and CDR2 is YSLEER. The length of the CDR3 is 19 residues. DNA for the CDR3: TGCGCCAGCAGCCCAATCGCGGGACAGGGGGCTGTTGGAGAGAGGGAGCAGTACTTC. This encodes CASSPIAGQGAVGEREQYF.

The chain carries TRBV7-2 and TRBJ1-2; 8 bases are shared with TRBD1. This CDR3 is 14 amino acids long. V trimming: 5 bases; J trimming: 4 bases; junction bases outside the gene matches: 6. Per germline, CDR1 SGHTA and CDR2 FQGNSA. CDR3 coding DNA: TGTGCCAGCAGCACATTGACAGGGGCCTATGGCTACACCTTC. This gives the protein CASSTLTGAYGYTF. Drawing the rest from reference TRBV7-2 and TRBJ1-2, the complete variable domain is GAGVSQSPSNKVTEKGKDVELRCDPISGHTALYWYRQSLGQGLEFLIYFQGNSAPDKSGLPSDRFSAERTGGSVSTLTIQRTQQEDSAVYLCASSTLTGAYGYTFGSGTRLTVV.

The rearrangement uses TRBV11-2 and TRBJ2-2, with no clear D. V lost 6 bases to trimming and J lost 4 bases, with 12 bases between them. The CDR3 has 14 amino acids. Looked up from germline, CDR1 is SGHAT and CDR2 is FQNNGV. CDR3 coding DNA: TGTGCCAGCAGTCAAAGAATCCTCACCGGGGAGCTGTTTTTT. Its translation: CASSQRILTGELFF. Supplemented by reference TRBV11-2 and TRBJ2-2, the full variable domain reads EAGVAQSPRYKIIEKRQSVAFWCNPISGHATLYWYQQILGQGPKLLIQFQNNGVVDDSQLPKDRFSAERLKGVDSTLKIQPAKLEDSAVYLCASSQRILTGELFFGEGSRLTVL.

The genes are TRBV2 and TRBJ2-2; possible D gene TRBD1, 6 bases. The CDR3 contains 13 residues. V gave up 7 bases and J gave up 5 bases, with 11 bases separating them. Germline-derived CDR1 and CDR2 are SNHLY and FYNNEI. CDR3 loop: CASIQQGTGELFF. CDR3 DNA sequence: TGTGCCAGCATCCAACAGGGTACCGGGGAGCTGTTTTTT.

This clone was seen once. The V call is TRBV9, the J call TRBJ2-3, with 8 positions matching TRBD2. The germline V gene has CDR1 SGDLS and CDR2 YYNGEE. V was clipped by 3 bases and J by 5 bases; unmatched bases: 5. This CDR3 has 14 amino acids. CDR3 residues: CASSAGLGGDTQYF. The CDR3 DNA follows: TGTGCCAGCAGCGCGGGACTAGGGGGAGATACGCAGTATTTT.

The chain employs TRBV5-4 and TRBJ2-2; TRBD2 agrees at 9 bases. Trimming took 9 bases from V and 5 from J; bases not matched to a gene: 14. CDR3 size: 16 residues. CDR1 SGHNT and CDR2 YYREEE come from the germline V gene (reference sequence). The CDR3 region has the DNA TGTGCCACCTCTGGCGGGAGGGGGGGCTGGACCGGGGAGCTGTTTTTT. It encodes CATSGGRGGWTGELFF.

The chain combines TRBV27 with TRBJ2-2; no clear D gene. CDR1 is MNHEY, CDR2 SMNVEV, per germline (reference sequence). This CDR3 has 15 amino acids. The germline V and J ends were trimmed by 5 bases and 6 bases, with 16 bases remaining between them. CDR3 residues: CASSVHGPQPGELFF. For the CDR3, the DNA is TGTGCCAGCAGTGTACACGGACCTCAGCCCGGGGAGCTGTTTTTT.

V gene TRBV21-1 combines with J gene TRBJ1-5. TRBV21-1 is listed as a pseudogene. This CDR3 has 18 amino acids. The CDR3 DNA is TGTGCCAGCAGCAAACGGGGTTCGGGACCCCTTAGCAATCAGCCCCAGCATTTT. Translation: CASSKRGSGPLSNQPQHF.

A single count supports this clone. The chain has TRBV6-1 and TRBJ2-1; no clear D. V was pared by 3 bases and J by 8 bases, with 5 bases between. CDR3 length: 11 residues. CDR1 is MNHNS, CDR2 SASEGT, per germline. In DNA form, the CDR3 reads TGTGCCAGCAGTGACGGGCATGAGCAGTTCTTC. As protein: CASSDGHEQFF.

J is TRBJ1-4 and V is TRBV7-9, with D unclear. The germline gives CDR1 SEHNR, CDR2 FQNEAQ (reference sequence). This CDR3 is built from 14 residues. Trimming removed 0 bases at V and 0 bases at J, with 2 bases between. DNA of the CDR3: TGTGCCAGCAGCTTAGCTGCAACTAATGAAAAACTGTTTTTT. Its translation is CASSLAATNEKLFF.